In this sample, the clone carrying this T cell receptor (beta chain) turned up many times. Its target is not known. V was trimmed by 2 bases and J by 1 base, leaving 5 bases between them. Per germline, CDR1 DFQATT and CDR2 SNEGSKA (reference sequence). The length of the CDR3 is 12 residues. This specimen belongs to a study of T cells after yellow fever vaccination. Study background: Preparation of fractions with low cell numbers was performed using SMART-Seq v4 Ultra Low Input. Broader study findings: Subsequent to the booster, the majority of primary-vaccination clones reappeared (around 95% CD4, around 90% CD8). Contamination of FACS-sorted repertoires by abundant clonotypes from the bulk population could occur.

One entry per CDR3 protein results from TCRdb running MiXCR on the 5' RACE reads. The repertoire consists of approximately 330,000 distinct CDR3 sequences, with over 3.5% occurring once and the leading ten covering about 26%. The input for sequencing was PBMCs, taken 5 days after the yellow fever booster vaccination. The sequence was obtained from a man younger than 35 who received the YFV17D yellow fever vaccine. The chain recombines TRBV20-1 with TRBJ1-1; no clear D. CDR3 loop: CSARYRNTEAFF. The CDR3 DNA follows: TGCAGTGCTAGATATCGGAACACTGAAGCTTTCTTT.